The TCR beta chain described here comes from a study of beta chain features in type 1 diabetes. Study outcomes and limitations: A moderate, significant TCRB CDR3 shortening appeared in type 1 diabetes across four CD4+ subsets.

As concerns this clone: Its matching antigen is unknown.

The entirety of the isolated RNA underwent reverse transcription, so expressed TCRB transcripts were sequenced. Sequenced by immunoSEQ multiplex PCR; TCRdb stores in-frame clones only, minus some. The sample consists of some 280,000 clones, roughly an eighth of them appearing once. Source material: naive CD4+ T cells from blood. The receptor was derived from a man aged 30 to 45 with type 1 diabetes.

The CDR3 DNA sequence: TGTGCCAGCAGTGACTACGGGGGTAGCAATCAGCCCCAGCATTTT. It is translated as CASSDYGGSNQPQHF. The gene calls are TRBV2 and TRBJ1-5; D is possibly TRBD1 (5 bases). CDR3 length: 15 amino acids. Deletions cut 3 bases from V and 0 bases from J, with 9 bases between. CDR1 SNHLY and CDR2 FYNNEI come from the germline V gene. The full variable domain, completed using reference TRBV2 and TRBJ1-5, is EPEVTQTPSHQVTQMGQEVILRCVPISNHLYFYWYRQILGQKVEFLVSFYNNEISEKSEIFDDQFSVERPDGSNFTLKIRSTKLEDSAMYFCASSDYGGSNQPQHFGDGTRLSIL.